This TCR beta chain originates from a study of blood T cell repertoires in COVID-19. On the study more broadly: T cells, B-cell-depleted T cells, or PBMCs provided the cDNA or gDNA that served as material.

Looked up from germline, CDR1 is KGHSH and CDR2 is LQKENI. The V end was cut by 3 bases, the J end by 2 bases, with 14 bases between. This CDR3 has 16 residues. TCRdb keeps only in-frame clones here, not all; method: immunoSEQ multiplex PCR. In the table there are some 250,000 clones, around 85% of which are singletons. V is TRBV18 and J is TRBJ1-3; D is possibly TRBD1 (6 bases). Material for sequencing was PBMCs or T cells enriched from blood (not recorded which). This receptor was obtained from a woman in her forties or fifties who had recovered from COVID-19. The CDR3 nucleotides read TGTGCCAGCTCACCCTTCCCCTCAGGGGCTGGAAACACCATATATTTT. Translated, it gives CASSPFPSGAGNTIYF. Complete variable domain (other parts from reference TRBV18 and TRBJ1-3): NAGVMQNPRHLVRRRGQEARLRCSPMKGHSHVYWYRQLPEEGLKFMVYLQKENIIDESGMPKERFSAEFPKEGPSILRIQQVVRGDSAAYFCASSPFPSGAGNTIYFGEGSWLTVV.